The rows below give T cell receptor beta chains drawn from one sample of a study of CD8 T cells in ankylosing spondylitis. In TCRdb, the 5' RACE reads were re-called with MiXCR into one record per CDR3 protein. The sample holds around 130,000 distinct CDR3 sequences, over 6.5% seen once. Sequenced sample: blood, either unsorted or a sorted T cell fraction (not recorded which). Source of these receptors: a male donor with ankylosing spondylitis or in good health (not recorded which). CDR3s include the opening cysteine and the closing phenylalanine or tryptophan. Fields, in order: clone size, D gene, V gene, CDR3 protein. The D gene is left open where the match is weak. Clone size is shown for a subset of rows, as once, few, many or a class of expanded clone.

abundance: many
d_gene: TRBD2
v_gene: TRBV7-2
CDR3aa: CASIDTGLAAYEQYF

abundance: -
d_gene: TRBD1
v_gene: TRBV20-1
CDR3aa: CSAQQGDTEAFF

abundance: many
d_gene: TRBD1
v_gene: TRBV29-1
CDR3aa: CSATPPGTVNTGELFF

abundance: many
d_gene: TRBD2
v_gene: TRBV20-1
CDR3aa: CSARDLTSGRIYNEQFF

abundance: many
d_gene: -
v_gene: TRBV30
CDR3aa: CAWSLSYEQYF

abundance: many
d_gene: TRBD2
v_gene: TRBV12-3/TRBV12-4
CDR3aa: CASSVTSGRAGQFF

abundance: many
d_gene: TRBD2
v_gene: TRBV20-1
CDR3aa: CSATGLAGGPEVGELFF

abundance: many
d_gene: -
v_gene: TRBV5-1
CDR3aa: CASSLGPSSGANVLTF

abundance: many
d_gene: -
v_gene: TRBV4-3
CDR3aa: CASSQDLGTSTDTQYF

abundance: many
d_gene: -
v_gene: TRBV2
CDR3aa: CASSETAYGYTF

abundance: many
d_gene: -
v_gene: TRBV28
CDR3aa: CASSLKYEQYF

abundance: -
d_gene: -
v_gene: TRBV20-1
CDR3aa: CSASGTDSNQPQHF

abundance: many
d_gene: TRBD2
v_gene: TRBV12-3/TRBV12-4
CDR3aa: CASSSGLAGYEQYF

abundance: few
d_gene: -
v_gene: TRBV30
CDR3aa: CAWSRRVNDGYTF

abundance: many
d_gene: TRBD2
v_gene: TRBV12-3/TRBV12-4
CDR3aa: CASSPIKGGTSSYEQYF

abundance: many
d_gene: TRBD2
v_gene: TRBV4-1
CDR3aa: CASSQDREGVTKNIQYF

abundance: many
d_gene: -
v_gene: TRBV5-1
CDR3aa: CASTLEAGGFGEAFF

abundance: many
d_gene: -
v_gene: TRBV2
CDR3aa: CASRTAASSGNTIYF

abundance: many
d_gene: -
v_gene: TRBV5-1
CDR3aa: CASGGGNTEAFF

abundance: many
d_gene: -
v_gene: TRBV4-3
CDR3aa: CASSQAPGISYEQYF

abundance: many
d_gene: -
v_gene: TRBV10-3
CDR3aa: CASGLHDSEQYF

abundance: -
d_gene: TRBD2
v_gene: TRBV11-1
CDR3aa: CASSLAGTSGRILREQFF

abundance: many
d_gene: -
v_gene: TRBV12-3/TRBV12-4
CDR3aa: CASSLGAVRRGYTF

abundance: many
d_gene: -
v_gene: TRBV7-2
CDR3aa: CASSLWYRDSNQPQHF

abundance: many
d_gene: TRBD2
v_gene: TRBV20-1
CDR3aa: CSAPLASGLNEQFF

abundance: many
d_gene: TRBD1
v_gene: TRBV11-2
CDR3aa: CASSLDEGTAFSTDTQYF

abundance: many
d_gene: -
v_gene: TRBV12-3/TRBV12-4
CDR3aa: CASRAKNIPNLSQFF

abundance: many
d_gene: -
v_gene: TRBV20-1
CDR3aa: CSARKREGAPLQETQYF

abundance: many
d_gene: TRBD1
v_gene: TRBV10-3
CDR3aa: CASQTGGSGANVLTF

abundance: many
d_gene: -
v_gene: TRBV24-1
CDR3aa: CATSDTPGSSTDTQYF

abundance: many
d_gene: TRBD1
v_gene: TRBV7-8
CDR3aa: CASSAGTGSNYGYTF

abundance: many
d_gene: -
v_gene: TRBV27
CDR3aa: CASSFDASYEQYF

abundance: many
d_gene: TRBD1
v_gene: TRBV20-1
CDR3aa: CSATAGGRAGELFF

abundance: many
d_gene: -
v_gene: TRBV5-1
CDR3aa: CASSPPGPEAFF

abundance: many
d_gene: TRBD2
v_gene: TRBV12-3/TRBV12-4
CDR3aa: CASSPRTSGRAGTQYF

abundance: many
d_gene: -
v_gene: TRBV27
CDR3aa: CASSFGPTDTQYF

abundance: many
d_gene: -
v_gene: TRBV5-5
CDR3aa: CASSPYVNNNEQFF

abundance: many
d_gene: -
v_gene: TRBV18
CDR3aa: CASSPPKGDGYGYTF

abundance: many
d_gene: TRBD2
v_gene: TRBV12-3/TRBV12-4
CDR3aa: CASRRSGDSYNEQFF

abundance: many
d_gene: -
v_gene: TRBV5-5
CDR3aa: CASSLWGASHGYTF

abundance: many
d_gene: TRBD1
v_gene: TRBV10-2
CDR3aa: CASKRTGTGDFYEQYF

abundance: many
d_gene: TRBD2
v_gene: TRBV11-2
CDR3aa: CASSSRLAGGPLGTDTQYF

abundance: many
d_gene: -
v_gene: TRBV20-1
CDR3aa: CSALRAEITGELFF

abundance: many
d_gene: -
v_gene: TRBV2
CDR3aa: CASSVRGAEQYF

abundance: many
d_gene: -
v_gene: TRBV5-4
CDR3aa: CASSLGGVGEQFF

abundance: many
d_gene: -
v_gene: TRBV12-5
CDR3aa: CASGKQETQYF

abundance: many
d_gene: -
v_gene: TRBV12-3/TRBV12-4
CDR3aa: CASSNRNGYTF

abundance: many
d_gene: -
v_gene: TRBV5-1
CDR3aa: CASSSGSLGEQYF

abundance: many
d_gene: -
v_gene: TRBV12-3/TRBV12-4
CDR3aa: CASSFSSYYGYTF

abundance: many
d_gene: -
v_gene: TRBV5-1
CDR3aa: CASSDIRETQYF

abundance: many
d_gene: -
v_gene: TRBV6-2/TRBV6-3
CDR3aa: CASSFRTRERNEQFF

abundance: many
d_gene: -
v_gene: TRBV5-1
CDR3aa: CASSLETTGANVLTF